This record looks at one T cell receptor (beta chain) sequence and its context. Its antigen is unknown. One end of the junction varies from germline; a read error may be responsible. The data were taken from a study of CD8 T cells in ankylosing spondylitis. Broader study findings: Significantly higher representation of disease-linked clones was reported for matched ankylosing spondylitis synovial fluid.

The CDR3 covers 13 residues. The germline V gene has CDR1 KGHDR and CDR2 SFDVKD. By quantitative 5'-RACE with molecular barcodes, the TCR beta libraries were made. TCRdb fed the 5' RACE reads into MiXCR, producing one record per CDR3 protein. Of approximately 140,000 distinct CDR3 sequences in the sample, roughly 8.3% were seen once. The genes are TRBV24-1 and TRBJ2-3, with D hard to call. The source of this sequence is a male donor with ankylosing spondylitis. The sequenced material came from synovial fluid, either unsorted or a sorted T cell fraction (not recorded which). The CDR3 spells CATGRSPTDTRYF. In nucleotides, the CDR3 is TGTGCCACCGGTAGGAGCCCCACAGATACGCGGTATTTT.